This is a list of T cell receptor beta chains from one sample in a study of cytomegalovirus exposure and HLA in healthy donors. Sequencing used immunoSEQ multiplex PCR; TCRdb keeps in-frame clones, though not all of them. Of roughly 130,000 clones in the sample, around 70% are singletons; the top ten hold around 2.1%. The sample was PBMCs. Every receptor here comes from a woman between 40 and 55 years old in good health and CMV-seropositive. The CDR3 runs from the conserved cysteine through the conserved F or W. The order of the fields is V gene, J gene, D gene, clone size, CDR3 protein, CDR3 DNA. A D gene is named only where the DNA matches it firmly. Some rows have no size entry. The others give once, few or many, or a class for an expanded clone.

>TRBV7-2|TRBJ2-7|TRBD1|NA
CASSYKIKDRGNYEQYF
TGTGCCAGCAGCTATAAAATCAAGGACAGGGGAAACTACGAGCAGTACTTC
>TRBV11-3|TRBJ2-2|TRBD2|NA
CASSLVAGGRTGELFF
TGTGCCAGCAGCTTGGTTGCGGGGGGGCGCACCGGGGAGCTGTTTTTT
>TRBV5-6|TRBJ2-3|NA|NA
CASSQDLAGSADTQYF
TGTGCCAGCAGCCAAGATCTGGCGGGATCCGCAGATACGCAGTATTTT
>TRBV19|TRBJ2-7|NA|NA
CASSIDKSSYEQYF
TGTGCCAGTAGTATAGATAAGAGCTCCTACGAGCAGTACTTC
>TRBV5-8|TRBJ2-1|TRBD1|NA
CASSRENRGPYNEQFF
TGTGCCAGCAGCCGTGAAAACAGGGGTCCCTACAATGAGCAGTTCTTC
>TRBV6-5|TRBJ1-1|NA|NA
CASGESLNTEAFF
TGTGCCAGCGGGGAGTCATTGAACACTGAAGCTTTCTTT
>TRBV7-2|TRBJ1-1|NA|NA
CASSLVPGEAFF
TGTGCCAGCAGCTTAGTCCCAGGGGAGGCTTTCTTT
>TRBV7-8|TRBJ2-1|TRBD2|NA
CASSLVLAGVQQFF
TGTGCCAGCAGCTTAGTGCTAGCGGGAGTACAGCAGTTCTTC
>TRBV18|TRBJ2-3|TRBD2|NA
CASSAATSGGSYF
TGTGCCAGCTCAGCCGCGACTAGCGGGGGTTCGTATTTT
>TRBV5-4|TRBJ1-1|NA|NA
CASSLVGGVEAFF
TGTGCCAGCAGCTTGGTCGGGGGGGTGGAAGCTTTCTTT
>TRBV2|TRBJ1-3|NA|NA
CASSPQGSSGNTIYF
TGTGCCAGCAGTCCGCAGGGTTCTTCTGGAAACACCATATATTTT
>TRBV2|TRBJ1-1|NA|NA
CASSERRDTEAFF
TGTGCCAGCAGTGAACGGAGGGACACTGAAGCTTTCTTT
>TRBV7-9|TRBJ2-7|TRBD1|NA
CASSLVQGAREQYF
TGTGCCAGCAGCTTAGTACAGGGGGCGCGAGAGCAGTACTTC
>TRBV2|TRBJ1-4|NA|NA
CASSEIEVFGEKLFF
TGTGCCAGCAGTGAGATCGAGGTTTTTGGTGAAAAACTGTTTTTT
>TRBV27|TRBJ2-1|TRBD2|NA
CASRTSGTSYNEQFF
TGTGCCAGCAGAACTAGCGGGACCTCCTACAATGAGCAGTTCTTC
>TRBV5-6|TRBJ1-2|NA|NA
CASSSPSGVEISYGYTF
TGTGCCAGCAGCTCGCCCTCGGGGGTTGAAATTTCCTATGGCTACACCTTC
>TRBV6-5|TRBJ1-3|TRBD1|NA
CASSYSSGGTGTIYF
TGTGCCAGCAGTTACTCCTCAGGGGGTACGGGCACCATATATTTT
>TRBV5-1|TRBJ2-1|TRBD1|NA
CASSLVGQGVKGDEQFF
TGCGCCAGCAGCTTGGTCGGACAGGGAGTTAAGGGGGATGAGCAGTTCTTC
>TRBV12-2|TRBJ1-2|NA|NA
CASRLSSEANYGYTF
TGTGCAAGTCGCCTAAGCTCCGAAGCTAACTATGGCTACACCTTC
>TRBV28|TRBJ1-2|NA|NA
CASSSYGYTF
TGTGCCAGCTCGAGCTATGGCTACACCTTC
>TRBV19|TRBJ2-2|TRBD1|few
CASSMRDRAVGELFF
TGTGCCAGTAGTATGCGGGACAGGGCCGTCGGGGAGCTGTTTTTT
>TRBV5-1|TRBJ1-4|NA|NA
CASKIGALNEKLFF
TGCGCCAGCAAAATAGGGGCCCTTAATGAAAAACTGTTTTTT
>TRBV18|TRBJ2-1|TRBD2|NA
CASSPLAGVYNEQFF
TGTGCCAGCTCACCACTAGCGGGGGTGTACAATGAGCAGTTCTTC
>TRBV10-3|TRBJ1-1|NA|NA
CAISREPTEAFF
TGTGCCATCAGCCGGGAGCCAACTGAAGCTTTCTTT
>TRBV5-1|TRBJ2-2|TRBD2|NA
CASSLDSGGPTTGELFF
TGCGCCAGCAGCTTGGATAGCGGGGGCCCTACCACCGGGGAGCTGTTTTTT
>TRBV2|TRBJ2-4|TRBD2|NA
CASSEGLAGGPLAKNIQYF
TGTGCCAGCAGTGAGGGACTAGCGGGGGGTCCTCTAGCCAAAAACATTCAGTACTTC
>TRBV19|TRBJ2-1|TRBD1|NA
CASSPWTGGRSNEQFF
TGTGCCAGTAGTCCCTGGACAGGGGGAAGATCTAATGAGCAGTTCTTC
>TRBV18|TRBJ1-3|TRBD1|once
CASSRPGTGSENTIYF
TGTGCCAGCTCACGCCCCGGGACAGGGAGCGAAAACACCATATATTTT
>TRBV7-2|TRBJ1-4|NA|NA
CASSPQPGGGSEKLFF
TGTGCCAGCAGCCCTCAACCAGGAGGAGGGAGTGAAAAACTGTTTTTT
>TRBV2|TRBJ2-3|TRBD1|NA
CASSWDRGVITDTQYF
TGTGCCAGCAGTTGGGACAGGGGGGTGATCACAGATACGCAGTATTTT